The present T cell receptor (beta chain) was sequenced within a study of OX40 agonist ivuxolimab in advanced cancers. Across the whole study: Intravenous ivuxolimab was administered to patients every 2 weeks at 0.01 to 10 mg/kg. Participants averaged about 66 years of age (range 23 to 79) and were under 90% male.

The protocol was immunoSEQ multiplex PCR, while the TCRdb copy is restricted to in-frame clones and leaves out a portion. The sample lists roughly 60,000 clones, approximately 90% seen once, with less than 0.55% in the top ten. The germline V gene has CDR1 SGHRS and CDR2 YFSETQ. The germline V and J ends were trimmed by 5 bases and 6 bases, with 11 bases remaining between them. The CDR3 is 13 residues long. The sequenced sample was CD4+ or CD8+ T cells sorted from blood, obtained in a trial of the OX40 agonist ivuxolimab. The origin of this receptor is an adult with an advanced solid tumor such as melanoma, head and neck, liver or kidney cancer. The V call is TRBV5-1, the J call TRBJ2-2; D is unclear. The CDR3 DNA is TGCGCCAGCAGACCGGATCAGGCCGGGGAGCTGTTTTTT. Its translation is CASRPDQAGELFF. The full variable domain, rest sourced from reference TRBV5-1 and TRBJ2-2, is KAGVTQTPRYLIKTRGQQVTLSCSPISGHRSVSWYQQTPGQGLQFLFEYFSETQRNKGNFPGRFSGRQFSNSRSEMNVSTLELGDSALYLCASRPDQAGELFFGEGSRLTVL.